The 24 T cell receptor beta chains below were found in one sample sequenced in a study of post-analysis software for immune sequencing data. Each TCR beta cDNA library carried unique molecular identifiers. MiXCR, run by TCRdb on the PCR reads, gives a single entry per CDR3 protein. This table has some 800,000 distinct CDR3 sequences, roughly 46% appearing once. Study observations and caveats: Patients used several TRBV segments, including TRBV5-6, TRBV5-1 and TRBV20-1, more often than controls.

Their antigens are not known. The sample consisted of blood. The receptors stem from a girl between 10 and 17 years old with multiple sclerosis.

A few counts support this clonotype. This chain joins TRBV6-1 and TRBJ2-1; TRBD1 aligns across 9 bases. CDR3 length equals 15 residues. Germline V gene data show CDR1 as MNHNS and CDR2 as SASEGT. The ends lost 6 bases at V and 4 bases at J; junction bases unmatched: 7. The CDR3 coding sequence is TGTGCCAGCAGACGAACGGGACAGGGTTACAATGAGCAGTTCTTC. Protein sequence: CASRRTGQGYNEQFF.

The V call is TRBV12-3 or TRBV12-4, the J call TRBJ2-7; D tentatively fits TRBD1 or TRBD2 (5 bases each). V lost 6 bases and J 0 bases, leaving 15 bases between the germline ends. CDR3 length: 15 amino acids. CDR3: CASRAGTASSYEQYF. As DNA, the CDR3 is TGTGCCAGCAGGGCCGGGACGGCGAGCTCCTACGAGCAGTACTTC.

The genes are TRBV10-3 and TRBJ2-1, with D uncertain. Germline CDR1 is ENHRY and CDR2 is SYGVKD. The V end was cut by 3 bases, the J end by 7 bases, with 7 bases between. The CDR3 is 12 amino acids. The CDR3 nucleotides are TGTGCCATCAGTGACTTAGAGAATGAGCAGTTCTTC. As protein: CAISDLENEQFF.

This clonotype was counted between two and nine times. The V and J genes are TRBV7-9 and TRBJ2-7; D is perhaps TRBD2 (7 bases). Germline V gene data show CDR1 as SEHNR and CDR2 as FQNEAQ (reference sequence). CDR3 length: 13 residues. Trimming left V 6 bases short and J 7 bases short, with 16 bases between. Here the CDR3 DNA reads TGTGCCAGCAGTATCCCGGGGGGCGAAGAGCAGTACTTC. Translation gives CASSIPGGEEQYF.

This clonotype was counted between two and nine times. A much larger clone differs from this one at a single base, so this may be a read error. The rearrangement uses TRBV5-5 and TRBJ2-1; weak D call: TRBD2 (6 bases). With the DNA end fitting TRBJ2-7 better, the J assignment may be wrong. This CDR3 contains 14 residues. Germline lookup yields CDR1 SGHKS and CDR2 YYEKEE (reference sequence). The CDR3 nucleotides are TGTGCCACCACGGGGACCGGAGGGTACAATGAGCAGTACTTC. Its translation: CATTGTGGYNEQYF.

This chain uses TRBV7-3 with TRBJ2-1; possibly TRBD1 or TRBD2 for D (5 bases each). The CDR3 contains 17 residues. Germline CDR1 is SGHTA and CDR2 is FQGTGA. Trimming shortened V by 2 bases and J by 8 bases, and 22 bases separated the two germline ends. The CDR3 region is CASSLSGSGTLIDEQFF. In DNA, the CDR3 is TGTGCCAGCAGCTTATCAGGTTCAGGGACCCTAATCGATGAGCAGTTCTTC. Full variable domain (outside the CDR3, taken from reference TRBV7-3 and TRBJ2-1): GAGVSQTPSNKVTEKGKYVELRCDPISGHTALYWYRQSLGQGPEFLIYFQGTGAADDSGLPNDRFFAVRPEGSVSTLKIQRTERGDSAVYLCASSLSGSGTLIDEQFFGPGTRLTVL.

V and J are TRBV18 and TRBJ2-7; 8 bases are a match to TRBD2. Germline CDR1 reads KGHSH; CDR2 reads LQKENI. This CDR3 is built from 14 residues. V gave up 2 bases and J gave up 4 bases; unmatched junction bases: 4. The CDR3 is CASSPAGLGYEQYF. The CDR3 nucleotides are TGTGCCAGCTCACCAGCGGGACTAGGGTACGAGCAGTACTTC.

The table lists this clonotype with a few counts. V usage is TRBV20-1 and J usage is TRBJ2-3, with 7 bases matching TRBD2. There are 16 residues in the CDR3. The V gene end was trimmed by 3 bases and the J gene end by 2 bases; junction bases not matched to a gene: 11. Germline CDR1 is DFQATT and CDR2 is SNEGSKA (reference sequence). The CDR3 DNA reads TGCAGTGCTAGCCGCCTAGCGGTACTAAACACAGATACGCAGTATTTT. Protein sequence: CSASRLAVLNTDTQYF.

The chain has TRBV20-1 and TRBJ2-5, with 8 bases identical to TRBD2. The J call is doubtful: the DNA matches TRBJ2-7 better. The CDR3 has 13 residues. From germline, CDR1 is DFQATT and CDR2 SNEGSKA (reference sequence). The CDR3 loop reads CSASFSGNYEQYF. Written as DNA, the CDR3 is TGCAGTGCTAGTTTTAGCGGGAACTACGAGCAGTACTTC.

The chain joins TRBV29-1 to TRBJ2-3; 7 bases line up with TRBD2. The CDR3 spans 13 residues. V shed 7 bases, J shed 2 bases, and the junction held 6 bases outside the gene matches. CDR1 is SQVTM and CDR2 is ANQGSEA in the germline V gene. CDR3 DNA sequence: TGCAGCGGGTCGGGGGGACCCACAGATACGCAGTATTTT. It yields the protein CSGSGGPTDTQYF.

The chain combines TRBV7-9 with TRBJ2-1; D unresolved. The V gene lost 1 base and the J gene lost 1 base, with 8 bases spanning the gap. CDR3 length: 15 amino acids. The V gene's germline CDR1 is SEHNR and CDR2 FQNEAQ (reference sequence). The DNA of the CDR3 is TGTGCCAGCAGCTTAGTGCCCGGGTCCTACAATGAGCAGTTCTTC. Its protein is CASSLVPGSYNEQFF.

The V call is TRBV9, the J call TRBJ2-1; 7 bases line up with TRBD2. The germline gives CDR1 SGDLS, CDR2 YYNGEE. This CDR3 comprises 16 residues. The V gene end was trimmed by 3 bases and the J gene end by 2 bases; junction bases not matched to a gene: 8. The CDR3 DNA reads as TGTGCCAGCAGCGCTACGGTGGGGAGGGCCTACAATGAGCAGTTCTTC. Its translation is CASSATVGRAYNEQFF. The variable domain in full, completed from reference TRBV9 and TRBJ2-1, reads DSGVTQTPKHLITATGQRVTLRCSPRSGDLSVYWYQQSLDQGLQFLIQYYNGEERAKGNILERFSAQQFPDLHSELNLSSLELGDSALYFCASSATVGRAYNEQFFGPGTRLTVL.

V and J are TRBV27 and TRBJ2-7; D ambiguous. This CDR3 spans 16 amino acids. V lost 0 bases to trimming and J lost 3 bases, with 15 bases between them. Germline CDR1 is MNHEY and CDR2 is SMNVEV (reference sequence). The CDR3 loop reads CASSLSSYNWVYEQYF. CDR3 sequence (DNA): TGTGCCAGCAGTTTATCCTCCTATAACTGGGTCTACGAGCAGTACTTC.

The V and J genes are TRBV14 and TRBJ2-2; D not certain. The CDR3 consists of 14 residues. V was shortened by 4 bases and J by 2 bases, with 8 bases between the two germline ends. In germline, CDR1 is SGHDN, CDR2 FVKESK. The CDR3 DNA follows: TGTGCCAGCAGCCCTCAGGTTAACACCGGGGAGCTGTTTTTT. This sequence encodes CASSPQVNTGELFF. Using reference TRBV14 and TRBJ2-2 for the parts outside the CDR3, the full variable domain is EAGVTQFPSHSVIEKGQTVTLRCDPISGHDNLYWYRRVMGKEIKFLLHFVKESKQDESGMPNNRFLAERTGGTYSTLKVQPAELEDSGVYFCASSPQVNTGELFFGEGSRLTVL.

Worth noting for this clonotype: One end of the junction is discordant with germline, which a read error may explain. The CDR3 bases are TGTGCCAGCAGGGAAGGCCAGAACTCCTACGAGCAGTACTTC. Translation gives CASREGQNSYEQYF. V gene TRBV6-1 combines with J gene TRBJ2-7; D is undetermined. Germline lookup yields CDR1 MNHNS and CDR2 SASEGT. The CDR3 length is 14 residues.

This clonotype came up a few times. The chain recombines TRBV29-1 with TRBJ2-7, with 9 bases aligning to TRBD2. Trimming cost V 4 bases and J 3 bases; bases outside gene matches: 7. This CDR3 has 14 amino acids. CDR1 is SQVTM, CDR2 ANQGSEA, per germline. The CDR3 nucleotides read TGCAGCGTTGCAGATACTAGCGGGTTCTACGAGCAGTACTTC. Its translation is CSVADTSGFYEQYF.

V gene TRBV11-2 combines with J gene TRBJ2-1; possibly TRBD1 or TRBD2 for D (5 bases each). The germline V gene has CDR1 SGHAT and CDR2 FQNNGV. Trimming cost V 5 bases and J 5 bases, with 13 bases left between them. The CDR3 contains 14 residues. CDR3 loop: CASSPGAGHNEQFF. The CDR3 DNA is TGTGCCAGCAGCCCCGGGGCGGGCCACAATGAGCAGTTCTTC. Together with reference TRBV11-2 and TRBJ2-1, the CDR3 gives the full variable domain: EAGVAQSPRYKIIEKRQSVAFWCNPISGHATLYWYQQILGQGPKLLIQFQNNGVVDDSQLPKDRFSAERLKGVDSTLKIQPAKLEDSAVYLCASSPGAGHNEQFFGPGTRLTVL.

The V and J genes are TRBV7-9 and TRBJ1-5; no firm D call. Germline CDR1 and CDR2: SEHNR and FQNEAQ (reference sequence). This CDR3 has 13 amino acids. The V and J ends lost 1 base and 6 bases respectively, with 7 bases between them. The CDR3 spells CASSLEPGQPQHF. The CDR3 DNA sequence: TGTGCCAGCAGCTTAGAGCCCGGTCAGCCCCAGCATTTT.

The count of this clonotype is one. The V and J genes are TRBV4-2 and TRBJ2-1; weak D call: TRBD2 (5 bases). This CDR3 has 17 residues. Per germline, CDR1 LGHNA and CDR2 YNFKEQ. V lost 0 bases and J 3 bases, leaving 15 bases between the germline ends. Here the CDR3 DNA reads TGTGCCAGCAGCCAAGAATCCCAAGCGGTGAGCTACAATGAGCAGTTCTTC. It translates to CASSQESQAVSYNEQFF.

V usage is TRBV30 and J usage is TRBJ2-3; the D gene could be TRBD1 or TRBD2 (5 bases each). CDR1 GTSNPN and CDR2 SVGIG come from the germline V gene (reference sequence). V lost 3 bases to trimming and J lost 0 bases, with 13 bases between them. The CDR3 is 15 residues long. CDR3 in DNA: TGTGCCTGGAGCCTGGGGACCATTAGCACAGATACGCAGTATTTT. This sequence encodes CAWSLGTISTDTQYF.

This chain connects TRBV3-1 to TRBJ2-7, with D tentatively TRBD2 (5 bases). The CDR3 covers 12 residues. The germline V gene has CDR1 LGHDT and CDR2 YNNKEL (reference sequence). V lost 1 base to trimming and J lost 9 bases, with 10 bases between them. CDR3 sequence reads: CASSQGTGMQYF. The DNA of the CDR3 is TGTGCCAGCAGCCAAGGGACGGGGATGCAGTACTTC.

This chain connects TRBV9 to TRBJ1-1; 7 bases agree with TRBD1. The ends lost 4 bases at V and 5 bases at J; junction bases unmatched: 11. This CDR3 region has 15 residues. Looked up from germline, CDR1 is SGDLS and CDR2 is YYNGEE. The CDR3 is CASSPRGGRGTEAFF. CDR3 DNA: TGTGCCAGCAGCCCTCGGGGGGGCAGGGGGACTGAAGCTTTCTTT.

J is TRBJ2-3 and V is TRBV18; D is undetermined. Germline V gene sequence: CDR1 KGHSH, CDR2 LQKENI. The V end lost 0 bases, the J end lost 6 bases, and 7 bases lay between the germline ends. The CDR3 loop spans 13 amino acids. The CDR3 sequence: CASSPPDGDTQYF. The CDR3 DNA sequence: TGTGCCAGCTCACCACCGGACGGTGATACGCAGTATTTT.

The chain recombines TRBV5-1 with TRBJ2-5; 7 bases are a match to TRBD2. The CDR3 has 16 residues. CDR1 is SGHRS and CDR2 is YFSETQ in the germline V gene. With 0 bases clipped from V and 2 bases from J, the junction kept 7 bases outside the gene matches. The CDR3 loop reads CASSLDEGGVQETQYF. CDR3 DNA: TGCGCCAGCAGCTTGGACGAGGGAGGGGTACAAGAGACCCAGTACTTC. Filled out from reference TRBV5-1 and TRBJ2-5, the complete variable domain reads KAGVTQTPRYLIKTRGQQVTLSCSPISGHRSVSWYQQTPGQGLQFLFEYFSETQRNKGNFPGRFSGRQFSNSRSEMNVSTLELGDSALYLCASSLDEGGVQETQYFGPGTRLLVL.